Below, 24 T cell receptor beta chains from the same sample are listed, as sequenced in a study of T-cell reconstitution after alpha-beta-depleted transplantation in children. Unique molecular identifiers were incorporated into the prepared TCRbeta library. Using its own MiXCR run on the PCR reads, TCRdb lists one record per CDR3 protein. The table includes about 420,000 distinct CDR3 sequences, 15% to 20% detected once. The sample in question was PBMCs, mostly from graft donor cells, obtained 360 days after TCRalphabeta/CD19-depleted stem cell transplant. These receptors all stem from a boy under two years old who had a stem cell transplant for Wiskott-Aldrich syndrome, so the T cells may come from the graft donor.

J is TRBJ2-1 and V is TRBV20-1; TRBD2 matches at 9 bases. Germline V gene data show CDR1 as DFQATT and CDR2 as SNEGSKA (reference sequence). V lost 1 base, J lost 4 bases, and 5 bases stayed unmatched. This CDR3 has 15 residues. CDR3 DNA sequence: TGCAGTGCTAGAGTTAGGGGACTAGCTTACAATGAGCAGTTCTTC. Its translation is CSARVRGLAYNEQFF.

This clonotype was seen a handful of times. A much bigger clone sits one base away, suggesting this may be a read error. V usage is TRBV10-3 and J usage is TRBJ2-7; no clear D gene. From germline, CDR1 is ENHRY and CDR2 SYGVKD. The CDR3 sequence is 11 residues long. Trimming removed 1 base at V and 5 bases at J, with 3 bases between. The CDR3 is CAISEYDEQYF. As DNA, the CDR3 is TGTGCCATCAGTGAGTACGACGAGCAGTACTTC.

This clonotype was counted between two and nine times. This chain connects TRBV5-1 to TRBJ2-3; the match to TRBD2 covers 10 bases. The CDR3 totals 17 residues. Germline loops: CDR1 SGHRS, CDR2 YFSETQ. V gave up 1 base and J gave up 6 bases; unmatched junction bases: 11. The CDR3 DNA reads TGCGCCAGCAGCTTGATGCTAGCGGGGGTCCCCCGGGATACGCAGTATTTT. It yields the protein CASSLMLAGVPRDTQYF.

This clonotype was seen a handful of times. The V call is TRBV5-1, the J call TRBJ2-7, with D possibly matching TRBD2 (6 bases). Germline loops: CDR1 SGHRS, CDR2 YFSETQ. Trimming left V 1 base short and J 4 bases short, with 18 bases between. The CDR3 length is 16 residues. Here the CDR3 reads CASSLNLAGSFYEQYF. DNA for the CDR3: TGCGCCAGCAGCTTGAACTTGGCGGGAAGCTTTTACGAGCAGTACTTC.

This sequence joins TRBV7-6 and TRBJ2-7; 10 nucleotides line up with TRBD1. CDR1 is SGHVS and CDR2 is FNYEAQ in the germline V gene. The junction had 7 bases not matched to a gene; V was cut back by 5 bases and J by 6 bases. CDR3 length: 14 amino acids. Here the CDR3 reads CASSATGTGVEQYF. CDR3 DNA: TGTGCCAGCAGCGCTACCGGGACAGGGGTCGAGCAGTACTTC.

This clonotype was recorded once. The chain links TRBV5-1 to TRBJ2-1; 8 nucleotides align to TRBD2. The CDR3 sequence is 16 residues long. With V trimmed by 1 base and J by 1 base, 4 bases remained unmatched. CDR1 SGHRS and CDR2 YFSETQ come from the germline V gene. CDR3 bases: TGCGCCAGCAGCTTGATCGGGGGGGGGTCCTACAATGAGCAGTTCTTC. This sequence encodes CASSLIGGGSYNEQFF.

CDR3 sequence (DNA): TGCAGCGTTGGGGGGACAGCCGAGCAGTACTTC. Its translation is CSVGGTAEQYF. The chain couples TRBV29-1 to TRBJ2-7; 7 bases fit TRBD1. CDR1 is SQVTM and CDR2 is ANQGSEA in the germline V gene. This CDR3 region has 11 residues. Trimming removed 4 bases from V and 6 bases from J; junction bases left unmatched: 3.

The CDR3 region has the DNA TGCGCCACCCTTTTAGCGGGAGGGAACTACGAGCAGTACTTC. It specifies CATLLAGGNYEQYF. The rearrangement uses TRBV10-2 and TRBJ2-7, with 11 bases identical to TRBD2. The germline V gene has CDR1 WSHSY and CDR2 SAAADI. V dropped 10 bases and J dropped 3; count of bases not matched to a gene: 8. This CDR3 comprises 14 residues.

This clonotype has just a few counts. The rearrangement joins TRBV10-2 to TRBJ2-7; TRBD1 might be the D (6 bases). V lost 0 bases, J lost 2 bases, and 11 bases lay in between. This CDR3 contains 15 residues. Germline CDR1 WSHSY, CDR2 SAAADI. CDR3 protein: CASSESSRGTYEQYF. The CDR3 nucleotides read TGCGCCAGCAGTGAGTCGAGTAGGGGGACCTACGAGCAGTACTTC.

This clonotype was counted a few times. This sequence joins TRBV21-1 and TRBJ1-2. TRBV21-1 represents a pseudogene. CDR3 length: 14 amino acids. CDR3 sequence reads: CASSKKAHYYGYTF. DNA of the CDR3: TGTGCCAGCAGCAAAAAGGCACATTACTATGGCTACACCTTC.

This clonotype was seen a few times. This chain links TRBV5-1 with TRBJ2-7; D is uncertain. The germline CDR1 and CDR2 sequences are SGHRS and YFSETQ. This CDR3 is 15 amino acids long. V dropped 4 bases and J dropped 0 bases, with 14 bases sitting between them. The CDR3 region is CASSPHGRHSYEQYF. The CDR3 nucleotides are TGCGCCAGCAGCCCCCACGGCAGGCACTCCTACGAGCAGTACTTC.

This clonotype turned up a few times. The chain employs TRBV12-3 or TRBV12-4 and TRBJ2-3; perhaps TRBD2 as D (5 bases). The CDR3 extends over 14 amino acids. V gave up 3 bases and J gave up 2 bases, with 9 bases separating them. The CDR3 is CASSFRSDTDTQYF. CDR3 coding DNA: TGTGCCAGCAGTTTCCGTAGCGACACAGATACGCAGTATTTT.

This clonotype was observed a handful of times. The chain employs TRBV5-1 and TRBJ2-3; D is unresolved. Germline loops: CDR1 SGHRS, CDR2 YFSETQ. Trimming removed 0 bases from V and 0 bases from J, with 8 bases in between. The CDR3 is 15 amino acids. The chain's CDR3 is CASSLVQVSTDTQYF. CDR3 nucleotide sequence: TGCGCCAGCAGCTTGGTGCAGGTTAGCACAGATACGCAGTATTTT.

This clonotype was seen repeatedly, ten times or more. V is TRBV3-1 and J is TRBJ2-5, with D uncertain. This CDR3 region has 17 residues. Germline V gene sequence: CDR1 LGHDT, CDR2 YNNKEL (reference sequence). V lost 0 bases, J lost 3 bases, and 17 bases lay in between. CDR3 in DNA: TGTGCCAGCAGCCAAGAACTACTACCGACCGTGGAAGAGACCCAGTACTTC. It codes for CASSQELLPTVEETQYF.

This clonotype was detected a few times. V usage is TRBV20-1 and J usage is TRBJ2-3; TRBD2 agrees at 11 bases. The CDR3 is 15 residues long. Per germline, CDR1 DFQATT and CDR2 SNEGSKA (reference sequence). Losses at the gene ends were 3 bases for V and 4 bases for J; bases not matched to a gene: 6. As DNA, the CDR3 is TGCAGTGCTAGGGTAGCGGGGGGGCCATCAGATACGCAGTATTTT. It codes for CSARVAGGPSDTQYF.

The genes are TRBV5-6 and TRBJ2-2; D may be TRBD1 (5 bases). Germline V gene lookup returns CDR1 SGHDT and CDR2 YYEEEE. Trimming took 0 bases from V and 4 from J, leaving 13 bases between them. The CDR3 extends over 16 amino acids. The CDR3 sequence is CASSLEKGRATGELFF. The CDR3 DNA reads TGTGCCAGCAGCTTGGAGAAGGGGCGCGCCACCGGGGAGCTGTTTTTT.

The chain is built from TRBV29-1 and TRBJ2-3, with no clear D. CDR3 size: 12 residues. V was pared by 6 bases and J by 2 bases, with 9 bases between. Germline-derived CDR1 and CDR2 are SQVTM and ANQGSEA. CDR3 coding DNA: TGCAGCGTGCCCATAAACACAGATACGCAGTATTTT. Translating it yields CSVPINTDTQYF.

This clonotype was picked up a small number of times. The V call is TRBV10-1, the J call TRBJ2-1; 7 bases align to TRBD2. The CDR3 has 15 amino acids. V was clipped by 3 bases and J by 4 bases; unmatched bases: 6. The germline V gene encodes CDR1 WNHNN and CDR2 SYGVQD (reference sequence). The DNA for the CDR3 is TGCGCCAGCAGTGAAGCGGGATTATCGTACAATGAGCAGTTCTTC. This sequence encodes CASSEAGLSYNEQFF.

V is TRBV18 and J is TRBJ1-4; perhaps TRBD1 as D (5 bases). Germline V gives CDR1 KGHSH, CDR2 LQKENI. Trimming cost V 2 bases and J 2 bases, with 9 bases left between them. This CDR3 contains 15 residues. The CDR3 is CASSPNGATNEKLFF. DNA for the CDR3: TGTGCCAGCTCACCAAACGGGGCGACTAATGAAAAACTGTTTTTT.

Concerning this clonotype: A read error may produce the germline difference seen at one junction end. The V and J genes are TRBV7-2 and TRBJ1-2; D perhaps matches TRBD1 (5 bases). The CDR3 loop spans 13 amino acids. Germline assignment: CDR1 SGHTA and CDR2 FQGNSA. Written as DNA, the CDR3 is TGTGCCAGCAGTGCCCCATTTAAAACAGGCTTAAGTTTC. Its protein is CASSAPFKTGLSF.

This clonotype was observed a few times. The J gene is TRBJ2-4, the V gene TRBV15; D is uncertain. CDR3 length equals 16 residues. Germline CDR1 and CDR2: LNHNV and YYDKDF (reference sequence). Between the trimmed V and J ends, which lost 2 bases and 0 bases, there was a span of 11 bases. In nucleotides, the CDR3 is TGTGCCACCAGCAGAAACGGCTTACTAGCCAAAAACATTCAGTACTTC. It encodes CATSRNGLLAKNIQYF.

This chain uses TRBV29-1 with TRBJ2-4, with 8 bases that match TRBD1. There are 16 residues in the CDR3. V was clipped by 5 bases and J by 9 bases; unmatched bases: 18. The germline CDR1 and CDR2 sequences are SQVTM and ANQGSEA. In nucleotides, the CDR3 is TGCAGCGTTTCAAATCCCCGGACAGGGCCGGAGGGCATTCAGTACTTC. Amino acids: CSVSNPRTGPEGIQYF.

A note on this clonotype: Mismatch with germline at one junction end may stem from a read error. The chain links TRBV4-3 to TRBJ2-1, with D unclear. This CDR3 region has 12 residues. In germline, CDR1 is LGHNA, CDR2 YSLEER. The CDR3 DNA follows: TGCGCCAGCAGACAAGCTCCTGCCGAGCAGTTCTTC. The encoded protein is CASRQAPAEQFF.

The chain recombines TRBV5-1 with TRBJ2-5; the D gene is possibly TRBD2 (6 bases). Between the trimmed V and J ends, which lost 2 bases and 5 bases, there was a span of 13 bases. The germline gives CDR1 SGHRS, CDR2 YFSETQ. The CDR3 contains 14 residues. The CDR3: CASSFGGPGETQYF. The CDR3 nucleotides read TGCGCCAGCAGCTTCGGGGGTCCCGGGGAGACCCAGTACTTC.